This T cell receptor beta chain stems from a study of shared clonotypes between healthy human individuals. CDR3 length: 13 residues. Germline V gene lookup returns CDR1 MNHEY and CDR2 SMNVEV (reference sequence). The V end lost 2 bases, the J end lost 6 bases, and 7 bases lay between the germline ends. Only CD45RO-negative cells positively selected for CCR7 counted as naive CD8 cells, so terminally differentiated effector memory CD45RA+ cells were excluded. TCRdb keeps only in-frame clones here, not all; method: immunoSEQ multiplex PCR. This sample has roughly 810,000 clones; 96% occur once, and the top ten carry less than 0.25%.

The sequencing input was naive CD8+ T cells sorted from blood. This clonotype originated in a man younger than 45 in good health. The chain carries TRBV27 and TRBJ2-2; D is undetermined. The CDR3, as DNA: TGTGCCAGCAGTTTAGGGATCCCCGGGGAGCTGTTTTTT. Translation: CASSLGIPGELFF.